This TCR beta chain was identified in a study of CD8+CD57+ T cells in acquired aplastic anemia. Study-wide background: The sorted CD4+ and CD8+ cells yielded an average around 3.2 ug of DNA. Study findings and constraints: Any difference that existed in CD8+ Simpson's diversity between patients and controls was not significant. Found in both controls and patients were approximately 30 CD8+ CDR3 sequences.

Comments on this clonotype: The antigen is not known.

The TCR beta profiling, which covered VDJ combination and CDR3 sequence, was carried out using genomic DNA as the template. TCRdb analysed the reads with MiXCR anew, one entry per CDR3 protein. The table has approximately 270,000 distinct CDR3 sequences, around 60% seen once. Germline V CDR1 and CDR2: LNHNV, YYDKDF (reference sequence). V trimming: 0 bases; J trimming: 6 bases; junction bases outside the gene matches: 8. The CDR3 sequence is 16 residues long. The sample taken for sequencing was sorted CD4+, CD8+, or CD8+CD57+ T cells (not recorded which) from PBMCs. The chain couples TRBV15 to TRBJ2-3; 8 nucleotides match TRBD2. The source of this sequence is a human donor with severe aplastic anemia or a healthy control (not recorded which). CDR3 coding DNA: TGTGCCACCAGCAGAGATGAAGCGGGGGTCAGGGATACGCAGTATTTT. As protein: CATSRDEAGVRDTQYF.